This passage covers 14 T cell receptor beta chains from one sample sequenced in a study of human T cells and chemical hapten exposure. As for time point: patch test 2, 6 weeks after DPC sensitization. Treatment reported: therapeutic diphenylcyclopropenone sensitization with weekly scalp DPC. Each CDR3 protein gets one entry after TCRdb re-called the RACE reads with MiXCR. The sample shows around 69,000 distinct CDR3 sequences, around 8.8% of them seen only once. Sequencing was performed on whole blood, taken in connection with sensitization to the hapten diphenylcyclopropenone (DPC). These receptors all stem from a woman between 45 and 60 years old with alopecia areata. Some clones in this sample may be carry-over from other donors' samples.

This clonotype was detected a few times. The chain couples TRBV4-2 to TRBJ2-2, with D possibly being TRBD2 (7 bases). The CDR3 loop spans 16 amino acids. Trimming took off 1 base at V and 5 bases at J, with 14 bases between the two ends. Germline V gene lookup returns CDR1 LGHNA and CDR2 YNFKEQ. DNA of the CDR3: TGTGCCAGCAGCCAAGTTCAGGGGAGGGGGACCGGGGAGCTGTTTTTT. It encodes CASSQVQGRGTGELFF.

The chain is built from TRBV10-3 and TRBJ2-3, with TRBD2 matching over 12 bases. The CDR3 consists of 13 residues. J gave up 6 bases and V 9 bases, and 4 bases lay outside the gene matches. Looked up from germline, CDR1 is ENHRY and CDR2 is SYGVKD. The DNA for the CDR3 is TGTGCCATGGGACTAGCGGGCGGGGATACGCAGTATTTT. Amino acids: CAMGLAGGDTQYF.

The chain uses TRBV28 and TRBJ2-4; unclear D gene. The germline gives CDR1 MDHEN, CDR2 SYDVKM. CDR3 length: 14 residues. The V end lost 5 bases, the J end lost 0 bases, and 8 bases lay between the germline ends. The CDR3: CASSRTVAKNIQYF. The CDR3 nucleotides are TGTGCCAGCAGTCGAACGGTAGCCAAAAACATTCAGTACTTC.

The rearrangement links TRBV21-1 to TRBJ1-6; the table gives TRBD1 as D, unverified against the DNA. TRBV21-1 is described as a pseudogene. The CDR3 has 15 amino acids. This CDR3 is CASSALTGVESPLHF. The CDR3 coding sequence is TGTGCCAGCAGCGCATTGACAGGGGTGGAGTCACCCCTCCACTTT.

The table lists this clonotype with many counts. The V and J genes are TRBV6-2 or TRBV6-3 and TRBJ2-3, with TRBD2 as a possible D gene (6 bases). The CDR3 is 15 residues long. V lost 8 bases and J 4 bases, leaving 19 bases between the germline ends. Germline V gene data show CDR1 as MNHEY and CDR2 as SVGEGT. CDR3 in DNA: TGTGCCAGCTCCTCCACGGGGGTCAGGGCAGATACGCAGTATTTT. It is translated as CASSSTGVRADTQYF.

This clonotype was found many times. The genes are TRBV20-1 and TRBJ2-3, with TRBD2 matching over 13 bases. Trimming at V came to 5 bases and at J to 3 bases, leaving 8 bases not matched to a gene. In germline, CDR1 is DFQATT, CDR2 SNEGSKA (reference sequence). The CDR3 length is 16 residues. The CDR3 here is CSAGTRLAGGTDTQYF. In DNA, the CDR3 is TGCAGTGCTGGAACCCGACTAGCGGGAGGTACAGATACGCAGTATTTT.

The rearrangement joins TRBV19 to TRBJ1-5; 11 bases align to TRBD1. J was trimmed by 6 bases and V by 7 bases; bases with no gene match: 5. This CDR3 has 14 residues. Germline loops: CDR1 LNHDA, CDR2 SQIVND (reference sequence). CDR3 loop: CASTGQGASQPQHF. In DNA, the CDR3 is TGTGCCAGTACCGGACAGGGGGCAAGTCAGCCCCAGCATTTT. The whole variable domain, remainder taken from reference TRBV19 and TRBJ1-5, is DGGITQSPKYLFRKEGQNVTLSCEQNLNHDAMYWYRQDPGQGLRLIYYSQIVNDFQKGDIAEGYSVSREKKESFPLTVTSAQKNPTAFYLCASTGQGASQPQHFGDGTRLSIL.

The chain employs TRBV5-1 and TRBJ2-7; maybe TRBD2 (5 bases). The CDR3 sequence is 13 residues long. Trimming stripped 1 base from V and 5 bases from J, with 10 bases between. Germline CDR1 and CDR2: SGHRS and YFSETQ. The CDR3: CASSLIEGNEQYF. In DNA form, the CDR3 reads TGCGCCAGCAGCTTGATTGAGGGAAACGAGCAGTACTTC.

This clonotype was seen more than once but under ten times. This chain connects TRBV15 to TRBJ2-3; 10 bases are shared with TRBD2. The trim removed 3 bases at V and 2 bases at J, leaving 5 bases unmatched. This CDR3 has 16 residues. The germline V gene encodes CDR1 LNHNV and CDR2 YYDKDF (reference sequence). CDR3 nucleotide sequence: TGTGCCACCAGCAGTTGGACTAGCGGATCCACAGATACGCAGTATTTT. Translation: CATSSWTSGSTDTQYF.

This clonotype has at least ten counts. The chain links TRBV28 to TRBJ1-1; 8 bases line up with TRBD1. Trimming removed 2 bases from V and 11 bases from J; junction bases left unmatched: 10. The CDR3 has 14 amino acids. CDR1 and CDR2 from the germline V gene are MDHEN and SYDVKM. The CDR3 DNA sequence: TGTGCCAGCAGTTTAGGGGCAGGGGGCGTGGAGGCTTTCTTT. As protein: CASSLGAGGVEAFF.

This clonotype rates as medium-sized (0.01 to 0.1%). This chain connects TRBV29-1 to TRBJ1-1, with D perhaps matching TRBD1 (5 bases). In germline, CDR1 is SQVTM, CDR2 ANQGSEA. Deletions cut 7 bases from V and 4 bases from J, with 13 bases between. The length of the CDR3 is 12 residues. CDR3 loop: CSARESGTEAFF. Written as DNA, the CDR3 is TGCAGCGCCAGGGAAAGTGGCACTGAAGCTTTCTTT. Combining the CDR3 with reference TRBV29-1 and TRBJ1-1 gives the whole variable domain SAVISQKPSRDICQRGTSLTIQCQVDSQVTMMFWYRQQPGQSLTLIATANQGSEATYESGFVIDKFPISRPNLTFSTLTVSNMSPEDSSIYLCSARESGTEAFFGQGTRLTVV.

This clonotype was seen at least ten times. The chain is built from TRBV12-3 or TRBV12-4 and TRBJ1-2; 8 bases fit TRBD1. V was clipped by 3 bases and J by 5 bases; unmatched bases: 5. This CDR3 contains 14 residues. In nucleotides, the CDR3 is TGTGCCAGCAGTTTCCCCGGACAGGGATATGGCTACACCTTC. Its translation is CASSFPGQGYGYTF.

This clonotype was recorded many times. J is TRBJ1-1 and V is TRBV5-1; D is unresolved. Germline-derived CDR1 and CDR2 are SGHRS and YFSETQ. This CDR3 is 13 amino acids long. The V end was cut by 0 bases, the J end by 6 bases, with 9 bases between. The CDR3 DNA reads TGCGCCAGCAGCTTGGCCCTGGGGTCTGAAGCTTTCTTT. It is translated as CASSLALGSEAFF. Supplemented by reference TRBV5-1 and TRBJ1-1, the full variable domain reads KAGVTQTPRYLIKTRGQQVTLSCSPISGHRSVSWYQQTPGQGLQFLFEYFSETQRNKGNFPGRFSGRQFSNSRSEMNVSTLELGDSALYLCASSLALGSEAFFGQGTRLTVV.

The table lists this clonotype with a few counts. The V call is TRBV5-6, the J call TRBJ1-6; TRBD1 might be the D (5 bases). V was clipped by 3 bases and J by 8 bases, with 21 bases between them. The CDR3 loop spans 17 amino acids. Germline values: CDR1 SGHDT, CDR2 YYEEEE. CDR3 loop: CASSSTGGINIDSPLHF. The CDR3 DNA reads as TGTGCCAGCAGCTCTACGGGGGGGATCAATATTGATTCACCCCTCCACTTT. The whole variable domain, remainder taken from reference TRBV5-6 and TRBJ1-6, is DAGVTQSPTHLIKTRGQQVTLRCSPKSGHDTVSWYQQALGQGPQFIFQYYEEEERQRGNFPDRFSGHQFPNYSSELNVNALLLGDSALYLCASSSTGGINIDSPLHFGNGTRLTVT.